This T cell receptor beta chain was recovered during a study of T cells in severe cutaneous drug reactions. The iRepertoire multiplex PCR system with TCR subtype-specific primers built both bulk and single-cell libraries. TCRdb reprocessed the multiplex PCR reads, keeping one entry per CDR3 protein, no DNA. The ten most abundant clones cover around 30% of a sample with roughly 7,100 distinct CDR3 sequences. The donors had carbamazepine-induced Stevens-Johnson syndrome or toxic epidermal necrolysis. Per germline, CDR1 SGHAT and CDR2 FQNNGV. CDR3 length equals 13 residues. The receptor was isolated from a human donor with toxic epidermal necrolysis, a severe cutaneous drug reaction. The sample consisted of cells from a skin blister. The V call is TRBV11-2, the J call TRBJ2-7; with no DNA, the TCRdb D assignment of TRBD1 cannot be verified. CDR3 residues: CASRRRQGYEQYF. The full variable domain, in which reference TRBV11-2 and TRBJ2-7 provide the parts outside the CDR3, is EAGVAQSPRYKIIEKRQSVAFWCNPISGHATLYWYQQILGQGPKLLIQFQNNGVVDDSQLPKDRFSAERLKGVDSTLKIQPAKLEDSAVYLCASRRRQGYEQYFGPGTRLTVT.